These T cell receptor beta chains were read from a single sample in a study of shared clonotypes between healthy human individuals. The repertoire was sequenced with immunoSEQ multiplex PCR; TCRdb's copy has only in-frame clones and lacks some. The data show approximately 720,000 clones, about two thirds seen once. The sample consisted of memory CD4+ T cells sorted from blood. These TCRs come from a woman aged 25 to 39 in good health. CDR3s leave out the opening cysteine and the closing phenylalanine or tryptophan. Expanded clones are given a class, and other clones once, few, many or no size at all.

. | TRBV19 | ASSRTSGSWAQY
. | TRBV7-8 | ASSSRDSGANVLT
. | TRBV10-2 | ASSESGGRAYEQY
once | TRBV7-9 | ASSTGTSIHEQY
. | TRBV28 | ASSSGAGGFDEQY
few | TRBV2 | ASSEQGARYEQY
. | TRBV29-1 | SVAGTRPSYEQY
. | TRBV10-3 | AINGNTGELF
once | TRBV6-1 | ASSRTEQGNTIY
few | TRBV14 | ASSHGTSSLVAQY
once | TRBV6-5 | ASFPHSRGRTEAF
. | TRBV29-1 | SVRQARYEQY
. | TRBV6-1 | ASSGRITTDTQY
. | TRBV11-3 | ASSLVHTETQY
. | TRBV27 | ASTTRAGVDTQY
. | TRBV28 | ASRAGRSYGYT
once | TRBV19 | ASRAHEGGHEQY
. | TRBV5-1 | ASMARAQETQY
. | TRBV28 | ASQSAARGDDTEAF
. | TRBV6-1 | ASSEQGTTTDTQY
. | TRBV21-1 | ASRIKIVRTEAF
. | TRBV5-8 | ASSRYRSQIGYT
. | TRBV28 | ASSAYGVSYEQY
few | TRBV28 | ASSPGLHSYEQY
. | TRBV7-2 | ASSLAGTGRYNEQF